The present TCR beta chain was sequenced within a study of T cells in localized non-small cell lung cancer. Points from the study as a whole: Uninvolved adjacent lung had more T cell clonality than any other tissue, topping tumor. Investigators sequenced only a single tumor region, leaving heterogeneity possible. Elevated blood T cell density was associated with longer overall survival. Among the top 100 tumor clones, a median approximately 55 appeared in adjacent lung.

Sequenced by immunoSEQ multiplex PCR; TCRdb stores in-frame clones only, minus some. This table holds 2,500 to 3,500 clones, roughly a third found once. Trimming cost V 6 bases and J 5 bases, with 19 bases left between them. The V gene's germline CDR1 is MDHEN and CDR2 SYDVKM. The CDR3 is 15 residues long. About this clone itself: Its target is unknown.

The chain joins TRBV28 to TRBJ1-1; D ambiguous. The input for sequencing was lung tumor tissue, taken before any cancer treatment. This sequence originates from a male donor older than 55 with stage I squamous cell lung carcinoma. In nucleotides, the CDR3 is TGTGCCAGCAGCTCCGGGGTCCTCGCCAGGACTGAAGCTTTCTTT. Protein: CASSSGVLARTEAFF.